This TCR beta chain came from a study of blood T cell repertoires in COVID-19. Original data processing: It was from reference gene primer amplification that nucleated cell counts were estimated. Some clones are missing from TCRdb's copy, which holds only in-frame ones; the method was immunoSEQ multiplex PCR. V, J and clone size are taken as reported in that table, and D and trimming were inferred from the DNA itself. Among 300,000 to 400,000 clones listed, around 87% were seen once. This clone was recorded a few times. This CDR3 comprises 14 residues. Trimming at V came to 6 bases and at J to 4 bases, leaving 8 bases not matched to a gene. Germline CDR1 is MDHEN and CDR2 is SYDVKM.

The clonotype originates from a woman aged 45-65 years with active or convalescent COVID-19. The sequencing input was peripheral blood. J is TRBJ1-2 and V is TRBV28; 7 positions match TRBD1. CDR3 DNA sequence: TGTGCCAGCAGAAGACAGGGTCAGCGCTATGGCTACACCTTC. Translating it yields CASRRQGQRYGYTF.